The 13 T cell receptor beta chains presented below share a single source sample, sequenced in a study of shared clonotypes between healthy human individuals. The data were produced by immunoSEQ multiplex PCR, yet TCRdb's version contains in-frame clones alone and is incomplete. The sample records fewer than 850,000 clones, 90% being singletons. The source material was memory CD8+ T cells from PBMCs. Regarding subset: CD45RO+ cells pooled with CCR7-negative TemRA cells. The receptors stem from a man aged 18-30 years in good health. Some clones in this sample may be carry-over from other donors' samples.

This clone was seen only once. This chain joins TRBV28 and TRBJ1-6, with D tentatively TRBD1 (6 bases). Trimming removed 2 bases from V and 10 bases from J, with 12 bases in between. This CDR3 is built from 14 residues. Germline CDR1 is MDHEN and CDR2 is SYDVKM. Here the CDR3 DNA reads TGTGCCAGCAGTTTAGCACAGGGCAGCTCACCCCTCCACTTT. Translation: CASSLAQGSSPLHF. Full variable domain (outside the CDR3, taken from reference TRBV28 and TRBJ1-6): DVKVTQSSRYLVKRTGEKVFLECVQDMDHENMFWYRQDPGLGLRLIYFSYDVKMKEKGDIPEGYSVSREKKERFSLILESASTNQTSMYLCASSLAQGSSPLHFGNGTRLTVT.

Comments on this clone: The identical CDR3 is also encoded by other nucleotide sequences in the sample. For the CDR3, the DNA is TGCAGCGTTTATGGACCGACAACCACCAAAAACTATGGCTACACCTTC. Its translation: CSVYGPTTTKNYGYTF. The genes are TRBV29-1 and TRBJ1-2; D not certain. The V and J ends lost 5 bases and 2 bases respectively, with 21 bases between them. The CDR3 sequence is 16 residues long. CDR1 and CDR2 from the germline V gene are SQVTM and ANQGSEA. Based on the CDR3 plus reference TRBV29-1 and TRBJ1-2, the full variable domain is SAVISQKPSRDICQRGTSLTIQCQVDSQVTMMFWYRQQPGQSLTLIATANQGSEATYESGFVIDKFPISRPNLTFSTLTVSNMSPEDSSIYLCSVYGPTTTKNYGYTFGSGTRLTVV.

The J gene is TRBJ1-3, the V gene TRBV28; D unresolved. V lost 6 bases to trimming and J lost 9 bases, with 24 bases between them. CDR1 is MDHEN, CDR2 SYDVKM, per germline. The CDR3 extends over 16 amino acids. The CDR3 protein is CASSPRSWRTAGTIYF. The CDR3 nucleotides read TGTGCCAGCAGCCCCCGATCTTGGCGTACGGCTGGCACCATATATTTT.

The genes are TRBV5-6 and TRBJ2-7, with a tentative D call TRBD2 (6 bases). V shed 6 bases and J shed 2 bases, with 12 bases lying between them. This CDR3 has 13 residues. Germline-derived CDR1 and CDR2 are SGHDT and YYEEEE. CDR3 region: CASTSGGAYEQYF. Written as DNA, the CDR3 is TGTGCCAGCACTTCAGGCGGGGCCTACGAGCAGTACTTC.

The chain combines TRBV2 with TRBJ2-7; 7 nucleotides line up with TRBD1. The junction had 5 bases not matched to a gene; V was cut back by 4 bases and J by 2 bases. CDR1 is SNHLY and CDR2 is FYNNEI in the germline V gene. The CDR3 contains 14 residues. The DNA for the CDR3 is TGTGCCAGCAGTGCCTGGGACAGAACCTACGAGCAGTACTTC. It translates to CASSAWDRTYEQYF. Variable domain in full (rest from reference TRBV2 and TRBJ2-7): EPEVTQTPSHQVTQMGQEVILRCVPISNHLYFYWYRQILGQKVEFLVSFYNNEISEKSEIFDDQFSVERPDGSNFTLKIRSTKLEDSAMYFCASSAWDRTYEQYFGPGTRLTVT.

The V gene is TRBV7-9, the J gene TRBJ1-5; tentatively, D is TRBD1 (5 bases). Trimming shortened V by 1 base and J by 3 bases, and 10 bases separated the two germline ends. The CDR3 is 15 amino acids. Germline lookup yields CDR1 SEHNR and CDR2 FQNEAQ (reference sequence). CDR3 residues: CASSLGGPNNQPQHF. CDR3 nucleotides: TGTGCCAGCAGCTTAGGGGGACCGAACAATCAGCCCCAGCATTTT.

The CDR3 DNA reads as TGCGCCAGCAGCTGGACAGGGGCTGAAGCTTTCTTT. Its protein is CASSWTGAEAFF. This chain connects TRBV5-1 to TRBJ1-1; 9 nucleotides line up with TRBD1. The CDR3 is 12 residues long. Germline values: CDR1 SGHRS, CDR2 YFSETQ. Germline trimming cut 3 bases from V and 6 bases from J; bases unmatched to any gene: 0.

The CDR3 region has the DNA TGCGCCAGCAGCTCCCAGGACATCCGGGAGCCCCGTGATACGCAGTATTTT. It specifies CASSSQDIREPRDTQYF. The V call is TRBV5-1, the J call TRBJ2-3; perhaps TRBD2 as D (6 bases). The CDR3 runs 17 residues. The germline CDR1 and CDR2 sequences are SGHRS and YFSETQ. V dropped 3 bases and J dropped 6 bases, with 23 bases sitting between them.

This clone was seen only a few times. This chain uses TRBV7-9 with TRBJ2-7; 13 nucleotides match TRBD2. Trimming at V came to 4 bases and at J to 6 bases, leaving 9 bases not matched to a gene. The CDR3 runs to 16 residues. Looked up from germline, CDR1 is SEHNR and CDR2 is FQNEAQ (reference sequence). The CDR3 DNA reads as TGTGCCAGCAGCTCCACTAGCGGGAGGGCGGTAGCCGAGCAGTACTTC. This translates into CASSSTSGRAVAEQYF.

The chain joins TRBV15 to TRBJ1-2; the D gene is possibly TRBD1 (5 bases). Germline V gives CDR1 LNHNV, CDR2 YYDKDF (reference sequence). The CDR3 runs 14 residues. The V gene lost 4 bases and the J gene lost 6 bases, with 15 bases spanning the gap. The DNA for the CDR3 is TGTGCCACCAGCATGATGGAGGGGTCAGATGGCTACACCTTC. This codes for CATSMMEGSDGYTF.

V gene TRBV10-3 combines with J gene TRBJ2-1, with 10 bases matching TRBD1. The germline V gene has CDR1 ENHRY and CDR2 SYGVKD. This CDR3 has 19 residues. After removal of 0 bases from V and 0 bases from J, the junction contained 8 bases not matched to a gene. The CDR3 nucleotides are TGTGCCATCAGTGAGTCAGGGACAGGGGCCTTATCCTCCTACAATGAGCAGTTCTTC. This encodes CAISESGTGALSSYNEQFF.

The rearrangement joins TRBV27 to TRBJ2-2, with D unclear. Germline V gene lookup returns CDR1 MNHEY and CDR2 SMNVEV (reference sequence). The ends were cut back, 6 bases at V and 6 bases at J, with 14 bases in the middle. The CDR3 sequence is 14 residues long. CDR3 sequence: CASSKRSNAGELFF. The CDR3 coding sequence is TGTGCCAGCAGCAAAAGGAGCAACGCCGGGGAGCTGTTTTTT.

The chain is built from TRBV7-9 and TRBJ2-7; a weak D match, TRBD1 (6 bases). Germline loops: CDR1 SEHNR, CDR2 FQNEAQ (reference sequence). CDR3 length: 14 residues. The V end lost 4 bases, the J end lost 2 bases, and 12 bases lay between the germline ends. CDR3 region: CASSSGHRTYEQYF. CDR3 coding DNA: TGTGCCAGCAGCTCGGGACACCGAACCTACGAGCAGTACTTC.